This TCR beta chain was sequenced during a study of molecular identifiers for immune sequencing clone quantification. Study overall: Split five ways in replicates, RNA from about 20,000 or 100,000 naive CD8 cells had four portions sequenced.

MiXCR, applied by TCRdb to the PCR reads, yields one record per CDR3 protein. Here the sample spans some 590,000 distinct CDR3 sequences, around 25% being singletons. This clonotype has only a few counts. Germline CDR1 and CDR2: LGHNT and FRNRAP. The CDR3 is made up of 15 amino acids. With 5 bases clipped from V and 8 bases from J, the junction kept 8 bases outside the gene matches. Material for sequencing was naive CD8+ T cells from blood, with Jurkat cell RNA spiked in. Subset meaning: FACS-sorted CD8+CD4-CCR7+CD45RA+ naive T cells. The sequence was obtained from a human donor in good health. Some libraries in this study had Jurkat cell RNA spiked in. The V and J genes are TRBV12-5 and TRBJ2-3, with 12 bases matching TRBD1. CDR3 DNA sequence: TGTGCTAGTGGTACGGGACAGGGGGCGCTAGGTACGCAGTATTTT. Protein: CASGTGQGALGTQYF.